This T cell receptor beta chain emerged from a study of T cell responses to AZD1222 COVID-19 vaccine. The assay was immunoSEQ multiplex PCR, and TCRdb's table has in-frame clones only and misses some. The table has almost 35,000 clones, roughly 91% seen once. This clone has more than one count but fewer than ten. Trimming took off 6 bases at V and 6 bases at J, with 14 bases between the two ends. CDR3 size: 13 residues. This receptor was obtained from an adult in good health. The V call is TRBV12-3 or TRBV12-4, the J call TRBJ1-2; D unclear. The sequences come from peripheral blood, collected on day 0 of AZD1222 vaccination. The CDR3 DNA reads as TGTGCCAGCAGCACGACAAGACCCCATGGCTACACCTTC. This sequence encodes CASSTTRPHGYTF.